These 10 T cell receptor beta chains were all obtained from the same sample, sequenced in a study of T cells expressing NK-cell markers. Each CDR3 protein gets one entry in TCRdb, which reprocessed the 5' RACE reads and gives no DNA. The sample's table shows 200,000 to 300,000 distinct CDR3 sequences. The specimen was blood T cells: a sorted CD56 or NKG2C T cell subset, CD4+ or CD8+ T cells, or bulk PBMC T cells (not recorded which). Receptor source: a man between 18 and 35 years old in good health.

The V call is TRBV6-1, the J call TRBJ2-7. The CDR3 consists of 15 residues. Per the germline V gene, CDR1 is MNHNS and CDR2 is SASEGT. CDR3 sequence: CASTNRRESTYEQYF.

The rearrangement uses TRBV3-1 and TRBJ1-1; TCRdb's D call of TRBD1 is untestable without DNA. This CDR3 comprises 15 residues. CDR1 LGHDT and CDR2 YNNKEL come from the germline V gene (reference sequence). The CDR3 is CASRRRGTGDTEAFF.

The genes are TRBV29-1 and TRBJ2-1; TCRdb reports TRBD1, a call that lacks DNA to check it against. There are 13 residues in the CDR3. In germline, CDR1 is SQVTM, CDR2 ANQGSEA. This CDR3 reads CSVEWTGHNEQFF.

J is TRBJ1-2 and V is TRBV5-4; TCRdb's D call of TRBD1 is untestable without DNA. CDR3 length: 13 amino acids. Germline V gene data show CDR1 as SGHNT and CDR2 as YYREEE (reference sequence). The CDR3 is CASNKDGEYGYTF.

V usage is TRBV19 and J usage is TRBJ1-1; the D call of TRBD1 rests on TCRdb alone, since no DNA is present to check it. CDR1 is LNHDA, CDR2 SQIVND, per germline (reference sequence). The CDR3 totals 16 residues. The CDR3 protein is CASSQLEGRGNTEAFF.

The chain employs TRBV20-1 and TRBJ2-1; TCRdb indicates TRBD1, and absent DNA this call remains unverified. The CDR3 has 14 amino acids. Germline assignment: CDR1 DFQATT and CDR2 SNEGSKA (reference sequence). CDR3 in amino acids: CSAGGGYGSDEQFF.

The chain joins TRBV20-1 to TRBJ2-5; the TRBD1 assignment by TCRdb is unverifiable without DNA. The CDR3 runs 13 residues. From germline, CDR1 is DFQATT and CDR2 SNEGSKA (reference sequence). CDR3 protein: CSLGQGVRETQYF.

This chain's CDR3 is CASSRTGIGGGALNTEAFF. The chain employs TRBV21-1 and TRBJ1-1; TCRdb calls TRBD1, which cannot be checked without DNA. TRBV21-1 is marked as a pseudogene. The CDR3 covers 19 residues.

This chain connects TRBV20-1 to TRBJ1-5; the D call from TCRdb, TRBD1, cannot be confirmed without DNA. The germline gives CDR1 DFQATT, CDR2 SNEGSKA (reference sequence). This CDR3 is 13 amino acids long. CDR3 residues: CSASVWGSQPQHF.

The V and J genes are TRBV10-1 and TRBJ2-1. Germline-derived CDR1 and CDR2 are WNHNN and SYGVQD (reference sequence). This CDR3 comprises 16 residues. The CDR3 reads CASSERSGSSYNEQFF.